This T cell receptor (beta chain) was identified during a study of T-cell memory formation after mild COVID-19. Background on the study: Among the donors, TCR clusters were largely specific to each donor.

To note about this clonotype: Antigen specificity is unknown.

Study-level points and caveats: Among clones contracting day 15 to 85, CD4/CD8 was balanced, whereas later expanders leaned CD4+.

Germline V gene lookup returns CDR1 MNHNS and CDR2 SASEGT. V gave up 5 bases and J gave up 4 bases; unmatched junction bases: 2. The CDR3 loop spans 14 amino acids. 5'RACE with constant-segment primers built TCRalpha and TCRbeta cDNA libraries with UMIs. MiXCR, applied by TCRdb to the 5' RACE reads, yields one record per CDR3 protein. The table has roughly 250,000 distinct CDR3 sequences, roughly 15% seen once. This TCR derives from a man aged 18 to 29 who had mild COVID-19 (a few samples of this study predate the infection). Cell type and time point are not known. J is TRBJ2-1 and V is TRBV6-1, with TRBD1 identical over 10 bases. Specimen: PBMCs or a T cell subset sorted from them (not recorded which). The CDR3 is CASSQDRGYNEQFF. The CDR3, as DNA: TGTGCCAGCAGTCAGGACAGGGGGTACAATGAGCAGTTCTTC.